This record concerns one T cell receptor (beta chain) sequence. The sample comes from a study of blood T cell repertoires in COVID-19. Study-level information: T cells, B-cell-depleted T cells, or PBMCs provided the cDNA or gDNA that served as material.

Profiled with immunoSEQ multiplex PCR; TCRdb holds only in-frame clones, not every one. The sample gives over 80,000 clones, about 88% of which show up once; about 3% is in the top ten. V lost 3 bases to trimming and J lost 1 base, with 4 bases between them. The CDR3 sequence is 13 residues long. Looked up from germline, CDR1 is KGHSH and CDR2 is LQKENI. The chain combines TRBV18 with TRBJ1-5; no clear D. The clonotype originates from an elderly woman with acute or convalescent COVID-19. Sequences were obtained from peripheral blood. This CDR3 is CASSPSSNQPQHF. In nucleotides, the CDR3 is TGTGCCAGCTCACCGTCAAGCAATCAGCCCCAGCATTTT.